The 26 T cell receptor beta chains given below trace back to one sample, sequenced in a study of cytomegalovirus exposure and HLA in healthy donors. Profiling relied on immunoSEQ multiplex PCR, and the TCRdb table lists in-frame clones only, not all of them. The sample records hundreds of thousands of clones, roughly 90% being singletons. The sample comprised PBMCs. Receptors were obtained from a woman aged 18 to 35 in good health and CMV-seronegative.

V and J are TRBV2 and TRBJ2-1; 10 positions match TRBD2. V shed 4 bases and J 9 bases; nucleotides not matched to a gene: 6. Germline CDR1 reads SNHLY; CDR2 reads FYNNEI. The CDR3 is 14 amino acids. Here the CDR3 DNA reads TGTGCCAGCAGTGTGGTAGCGGGAGGAGGTGAGCAGTTCTTC. Amino acid sequence: CASSVVAGGGEQFF.

The J gene is TRBJ1-2, the V gene TRBV30; 8 bases are a match to TRBD1. Germline trimming cut 3 bases from V and 8 bases from J; bases unmatched to any gene: 17. The CDR3 is 16 residues long. Germline CDR1 GTSNPN, CDR2 SVGIG (reference sequence). The CDR3 loop reads CAWRTPGGGRFSGYTF. CDR3 coding DNA: TGTGCCTGGAGAACGCCAGGGGGCGGGCGGTTTAGCGGCTACACCTTC.

The chain joins TRBV6-1 to TRBJ2-7; no firm D call. The V end lost 6 bases, the J end lost 0 bases, and 12 bases lay between the germline ends. The CDR3 runs to 14 residues. CDR1 and CDR2 (germline): MNHNS, SASEGT. CDR3 protein: CASRGPFNSYEQYF. The CDR3 bases are TGTGCCAGCAGGGGCCCGTTCAACTCCTACGAGCAGTACTTC.

V is TRBV5-6 and J is TRBJ2-1; 7 bases match TRBD1. This CDR3 comprises 12 residues. CDR1 and CDR2 from the germline V gene are SGHDT and YYEEEE. J gave up 9 bases and V 0 bases, and 0 bases lay outside the gene matches. CDR3 sequence: CASSLAGGEQFF. In DNA, the CDR3 is TGTGCCAGCAGCTTGGCAGGGGGTGAGCAGTTCTTC. The entire variable domain, with the rest obtained from reference TRBV5-6 and TRBJ2-1, is as follows: DAGVTQSPTHLIKTRGQQVTLRCSPKSGHDTVSWYQQALGQGPQFIFQYYEEEERQRGNFPDRFSGHQFPNYSSELNVNALLLGDSALYLCASSLAGGEQFFGPGTRLTVL.

The chain has TRBV28 and TRBJ2-1, with 10 positions matching TRBD1. This CDR3 has 15 amino acids. Germline V gene lookup returns CDR1 MDHEN and CDR2 SYDVKM. V was pared by 6 bases and J by 6 bases, with 8 bases of the junction left unmatched. As DNA, the CDR3 is TGTGCCAGCAGCCTCACCGGGACAGGGGCCAATGAGCAGTTCTTC. Its protein product is CASSLTGTGANEQFF.

The chain couples TRBV5-6 to TRBJ2-1; the match to TRBD1 covers 10 bases. Trimming removed 5 bases from V and 12 bases from J; junction bases left unmatched: 14. The germline CDR1 and CDR2 sequences are SGHDT and YYEEEE. The CDR3 loop spans 15 amino acids. This chain's CDR3 is CASSYRDRGSRGQFF. CDR3 sequence (DNA): TGTGCCAGCAGTTACCGGGACAGGGGAAGTCGGGGGCAGTTCTTC.

The chain combines TRBV9 with TRBJ1-1, with 9 bases aligning to TRBD1. The germline gives CDR1 SGDLS, CDR2 YYNGEE. The CDR3 consists of 17 residues. The J segment lost 4 bases and the V segment lost 0 bases, leaving 10 bases of the junction unmatched. The CDR3 here is CASSVDPPGTGLTEAFF. CDR3 sequence (DNA): TGTGCCAGCAGCGTAGACCCCCCCGGGACAGGGCTCACTGAAGCTTTCTTT.

The chain links TRBV2 to TRBJ1-5; the match to TRBD1 covers 7 bases. Germline V gives CDR1 SNHLY, CDR2 FYNNEI. Trimming cost V 2 bases and J 4 bases; bases outside gene matches: 8. The CDR3 is 16 amino acids. The CDR3 reads CASSESKGAGNQPQHF. The CDR3 coding sequence is TGTGCCAGCAGTGAAAGCAAGGGGGCAGGAAATCAGCCCCAGCATTTT.

CDR3 DNA sequence: TGTGCCAGCAGCTTAGGTCAGGGCTCTATGAACACTGAAGCTTTCTTT. Translated: CASSLGQGSMNTEAFF. The genes are TRBV7-6 and TRBJ1-1, with D maybe TRBD1 (5 bases). The CDR3 has 16 residues. V was cut by 1 base and J by 0 bases, with 12 bases left in between. The germline V gene encodes CDR1 SGHVS and CDR2 FNYEAQ.

The chain joins TRBV6-5 to TRBJ2-5, with D uncertain. Germline V gene sequence: CDR1 MNHEY, CDR2 SVGAGI. The CDR3 consists of 14 residues. Trimming removed 6 bases from V and 3 bases from J, with 14 bases in between. The CDR3 coding sequence is TGTGCCAGCAGCCAGACTCGTTTAGAAGAGACCCAGTACTTC. It specifies CASSQTRLEETQYF.

The rearrangement uses TRBV15 and TRBJ1-1; TRBD1 matches at 10 bases. Germline V gives CDR1 LNHNV, CDR2 YYDKDF (reference sequence). V lost 3 bases and J lost 1; bases outside the gene matches: 2. This CDR3 is built from 15 residues. CDR3 amino acids: CATSRDRGWNTEAFF. In nucleotides, the CDR3 is TGTGCCACCAGCAGGGACAGGGGGTGGAACACTGAAGCTTTCTTT.

V gene TRBV4-3 combines with J gene TRBJ2-1; D is undetermined. Germline lookup yields CDR1 LGHNA and CDR2 YSLEER. This CDR3 is built from 18 residues. V was cut by 0 bases and J by 1 base, with 16 bases left in between. The DNA for the CDR3 is TGCGCCAGCAGCCAAGATCCTGCTGGTACGGGTTCCTACAATGAGCAGTTCTTC. Encoded protein: CASSQDPAGTGSYNEQFF.

This clone was picked up one time. The rearrangement links TRBV25-1 to TRBJ2-2; weak D call: TRBD1 (5 bases). V was shortened by 3 bases and J by 3 bases, with 8 bases between the two germline ends. This CDR3 has 14 amino acids. Germline values: CDR1 MGHDK, CDR2 SYGVNS. As DNA, the CDR3 is TGTGCCAGCAGTGACAGGGCGGACACCGGGGAGCTGTTTTTT. Amino acid sequence: CASSDRADTGELFF. The variable domain in full, with the rest retrieved from reference TRBV25-1 and TRBJ2-2, is EADIYQTPRYLVIGTGKKITLECSQTMGHDKMYWYQQDPGMELHLIHYSYGVNSTEKGDLSSESTVSRIRTEHFPLTLESARPSHTSQYLCASSDRADTGELFFGEGSRLTVL.

V gene TRBV6-1 combines with J gene TRBJ1-2, with D unclear. The CDR3 sequence is 15 residues long. V lost 6 bases, J lost 7 bases, and 21 bases lay in between. The germline V gene encodes CDR1 MNHNS and CDR2 SASEGT. CDR3 region: CASRKERVSGGGYTF. DNA for the CDR3: TGTGCCAGCAGGAAAGAGAGGGTCAGCGGTGGTGGCTACACCTTC.

This chain connects TRBV19 to TRBJ1-5; no clear D gene. V gave up 2 bases and J gave up 1 base, with 9 bases separating them. This CDR3 spans 15 amino acids. CDR1 is LNHDA, CDR2 SQIVND, per germline (reference sequence). DNA of the CDR3: TGTGCCAGTAGTATATTTTCGGGAAGCAATCAGCCCCAGCATTTT. Translation gives CASSIFSGSNQPQHF.

The chain joins TRBV4-3 to TRBJ2-1; TRBD2 matches at 7 bases. Germline V gives CDR1 LGHNA, CDR2 YSLEER. The CDR3 has 17 amino acids. V was clipped by 0 bases and J by 4 bases; unmatched bases: 9. CDR3 DNA: TGCGCCAGCAGCCAAGATTTGTACCTAGCGGAATACAATGAGCAGTTCTTC. Protein: CASSQDLYLAEYNEQFF.

The rearrangement links TRBV4-3 to TRBJ1-5; TRBD1 matches at 12 bases. The CDR3 has 15 residues. The V gene's germline CDR1 is LGHNA and CDR2 YSLEER. The trim removed 4 bases at V and 6 bases at J, leaving 4 bases unmatched. CDR3 residues: CASSPGQGAGQPQHF. CDR3 nucleotides: TGCGCCAGCAGCCCGGGACAGGGGGCGGGTCAGCCCCAGCATTTT.

This rearrangement joins TRBV2 to TRBJ2-1; D is undetermined. V was trimmed by 7 bases and J by 10 bases, leaving 17 bases between them. Germline values: CDR1 SNHLY, CDR2 FYNNEI. The CDR3 spans 13 residues. DNA of the CDR3: TGTGCCAGCACACCAACAATGGGCCGAGAGCAGTTCTTC. Its protein product is CASTPTMGREQFF.

This clone was seen only once. V and J are TRBV4-3 and TRBJ2-2, with 12 bases aligning to TRBD2. In germline, CDR1 is LGHNA, CDR2 YSLEER. The CDR3 is made up of 16 amino acids. Trimming removed 3 bases from V and 8 bases from J; junction bases left unmatched: 7. CDR3 in DNA: TGCGCCAGCAGCCAGGCCTGGACTAGCGGGGCGGGGGAGCTGTTTTTT. Translating it yields CASSQAWTSGAGELFF.

The V call is TRBV5-1, the J call TRBJ1-6; the match to TRBD1 covers 10 bases. CDR1 and CDR2 from the germline V gene are SGHRS and YFSETQ. The CDR3 consists of 16 residues. V trimming: 4 bases; J trimming: 9 bases; junction bases outside the gene matches: 10. In DNA, the CDR3 is TGCGCCAGCAGCCCCAATATGGGACAGGGGAGTTCACCCCTCCACTTT. Translation gives CASSPNMGQGSSPLHF.

This chain uses TRBV9 with TRBJ2-1; 8 bases agree with TRBD2. Trimming at V came to 0 bases and at J to 8 bases, leaving 7 bases not matched to a gene. Germline V gene lookup returns CDR1 SGDLS and CDR2 YYNGEE. This CDR3 is built from 15 residues. The CDR3 sequence is CASSVDGRARDEQFF. DNA for the CDR3: TGTGCCAGCAGCGTAGACGGGAGGGCCAGGGATGAGCAGTTCTTC.

The chain employs TRBV28 and TRBJ2-5; tentative D call: TRBD1 (6 bases). The CDR3 extends over 14 amino acids. Germline V gene data show CDR1 as MDHEN and CDR2 as SYDVKM. Trimming stripped 7 bases from V and 5 bases from J, with 17 bases between. The CDR3 spells CASTEGDRWETQYF. Written as DNA, the CDR3 is TGTGCCAGCACAGAGGGGGACCGGTGGGAGACCCAGTACTTC.

The chain employs TRBV9 and TRBJ1-1; a weak D match, TRBD1 (6 bases). V lost 3 bases and J 3 bases, leaving 18 bases between the germline ends. Germline V CDR1 and CDR2: SGDLS, YYNGEE. The length of the CDR3 is 16 residues. CDR3 residues: CASSERGGAWHTEAFF. CDR3 sequence (DNA): TGTGCCAGCAGCGAGAGGGGGGGGGCCTGGCACACTGAAGCTTTCTTT.

This chain links TRBV9 with TRBJ2-1; weak D call: TRBD2 (6 bases). The CDR3 loop spans 15 amino acids. V was shortened by 1 base and J by 6 bases, with 14 bases between the two germline ends. Germline-derived CDR1 and CDR2 are SGDLS and YYNGEE. This CDR3 is CASSVLSGLSNEQFF. The DNA for the CDR3 is TGTGCCAGCAGCGTACTATCGGGACTCTCCAATGAGCAGTTCTTC.

The V and J genes are TRBV12-5 and TRBJ2-2; a weak D match, TRBD2 (5 bases). The CDR3 loop spans 15 amino acids. Trimming removed 7 bases from V and 0 bases from J, with 12 bases in between. The germline V gene has CDR1 LGHNT and CDR2 FRNRAP. CDR3 in amino acids: CASVRTVANTGELFF. CDR3 nucleotide sequence: TGTGCTAGTGTTCGGACTGTTGCGAACACCGGGGAGCTGTTTTTT.

The chain employs TRBV30 and TRBJ2-7, with D possibly being TRBD1 (5 bases). This CDR3 has 15 residues. Germline loops: CDR1 GTSNPN, CDR2 SVGIG (reference sequence). V was shortened by 5 bases and J by 0 bases, with 17 bases between the two germline ends. The CDR3: CAWSRPRVRSYEQYF. In DNA, the CDR3 is TGTGCCTGGTCAAGACCCAGGGTTCGCTCCTACGAGCAGTACTTC.